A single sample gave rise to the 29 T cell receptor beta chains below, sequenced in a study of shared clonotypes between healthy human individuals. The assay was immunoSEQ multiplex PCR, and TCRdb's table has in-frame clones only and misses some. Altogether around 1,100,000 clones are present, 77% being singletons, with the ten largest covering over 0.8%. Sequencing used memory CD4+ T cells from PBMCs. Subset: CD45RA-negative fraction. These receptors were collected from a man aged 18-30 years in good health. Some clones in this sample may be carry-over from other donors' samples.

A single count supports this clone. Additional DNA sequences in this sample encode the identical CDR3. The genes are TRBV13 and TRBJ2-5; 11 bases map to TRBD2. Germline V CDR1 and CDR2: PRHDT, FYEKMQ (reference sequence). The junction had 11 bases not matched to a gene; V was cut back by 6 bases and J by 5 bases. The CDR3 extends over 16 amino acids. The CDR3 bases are TGTGCCAGCAGAACCGGGACTAGCGGACCGCAGGAGACCCAGTACTTC. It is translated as CASRTGTSGPQETQYF.

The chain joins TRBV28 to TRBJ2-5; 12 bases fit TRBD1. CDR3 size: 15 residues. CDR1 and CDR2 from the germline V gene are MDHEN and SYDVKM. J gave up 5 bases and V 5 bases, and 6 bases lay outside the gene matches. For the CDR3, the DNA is TGTGCCAGCAGTCCCCGGGACAGGGGGCGGGAGACCCAGTACTTC. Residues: CASSPRDRGRETQYF.

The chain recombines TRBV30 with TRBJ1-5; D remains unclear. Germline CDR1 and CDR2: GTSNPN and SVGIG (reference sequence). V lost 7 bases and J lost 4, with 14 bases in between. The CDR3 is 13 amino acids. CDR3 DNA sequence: TGTGCCTATAGAGGAAGGAGAAATCAGCCCCAGCATTTT. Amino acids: CAYRGRRNQPQHF. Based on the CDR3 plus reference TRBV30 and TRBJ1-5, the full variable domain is SQTIHQWPATLVQPVGSPLSLECTVEGTSNPNLYWYRQAAGRGLQLLFYSVGIGQISSEVPQNLSASRPQDRQFILSSKKLLLSDSGFYLCAYRGRRNQPQHFGDGTRLSIL.

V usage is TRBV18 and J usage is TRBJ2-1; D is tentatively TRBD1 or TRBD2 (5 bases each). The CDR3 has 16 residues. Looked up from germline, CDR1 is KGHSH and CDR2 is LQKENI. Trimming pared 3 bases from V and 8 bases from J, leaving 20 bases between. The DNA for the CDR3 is TGTGCCAGCTCACCGCCGGGGACGGCCACTCTCCATGAGCAGTTCTTC. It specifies CASSPPGTATLHEQFF.

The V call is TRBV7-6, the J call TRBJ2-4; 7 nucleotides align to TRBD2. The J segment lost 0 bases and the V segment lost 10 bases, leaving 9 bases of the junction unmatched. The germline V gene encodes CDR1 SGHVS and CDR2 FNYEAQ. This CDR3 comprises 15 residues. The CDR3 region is CANPSGILAKNIQYF. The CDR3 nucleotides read TGTGCCAACCCCAGCGGGATCCTAGCCAAAAACATTCAGTACTTC.

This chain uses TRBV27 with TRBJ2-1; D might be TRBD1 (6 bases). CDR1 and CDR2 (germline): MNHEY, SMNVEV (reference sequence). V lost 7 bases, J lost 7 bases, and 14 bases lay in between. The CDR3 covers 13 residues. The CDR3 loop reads CASTIERGNEQFF. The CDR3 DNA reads TGTGCCAGCACCATCGAGAGGGGGAATGAGCAGTTCTTC.

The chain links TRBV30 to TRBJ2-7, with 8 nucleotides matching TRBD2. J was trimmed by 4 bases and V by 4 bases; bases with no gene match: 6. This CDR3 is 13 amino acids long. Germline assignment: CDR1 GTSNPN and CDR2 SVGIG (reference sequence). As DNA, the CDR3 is TGTGCCTGGACGGCGGGAGGAAGTTACGAGCAGTACTTC. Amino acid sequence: CAWTAGGSYEQYF.

The CDR3 DNA sequence: TGTGCCAGCAGTCACGGACAGGGATTCACTGAAGCTTTCTTT. This encodes CASSHGQGFTEAFF. The rearrangement links TRBV27 to TRBJ1-1; 8 bases map to TRBD1. V gave up 5 bases and J gave up 4 bases; unmatched junction bases: 6. Germline values: CDR1 MNHEY, CDR2 SMNVEV (reference sequence). The CDR3 is made up of 14 amino acids.

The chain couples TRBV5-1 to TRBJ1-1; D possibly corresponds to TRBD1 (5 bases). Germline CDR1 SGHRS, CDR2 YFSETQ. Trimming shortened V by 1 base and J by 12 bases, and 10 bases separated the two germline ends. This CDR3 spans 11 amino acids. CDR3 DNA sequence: TGCGCCAGCAGCTTGAGAGGGGTTTCTTTCTTT. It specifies CASSLRGVSFF. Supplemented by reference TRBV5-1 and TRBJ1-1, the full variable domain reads KAGVTQTPRYLIKTRGQQVTLSCSPISGHRSVSWYQQTPGQGLQFLFEYFSETQRNKGNFPGRFSGRQFSNSRSEMNVSTLELGDSALYLCASSLRGVSFFGQGTRLTVV.

As DNA, the CDR3 is TGTGCCAGCAGTGGAGACAGGGGGAGGTTAAGCCAGCCCCAGCATTTT. Protein product: CASSGDRGRLSQPQHF. This chain joins TRBV2 and TRBJ1-5, with 9 positions matching TRBD1. The V segment lost 4 bases and the J segment 7 bases; nucleotides outside the gene matches: 11. CDR3 length equals 16 residues. Germline lookup yields CDR1 SNHLY and CDR2 FYNNEI.

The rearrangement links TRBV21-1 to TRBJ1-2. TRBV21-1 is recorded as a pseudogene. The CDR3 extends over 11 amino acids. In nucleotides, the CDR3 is TGTGCCAGCAAAGAGGCTGGTGGCTACACCTTC. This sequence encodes CASKEAGGYTF.

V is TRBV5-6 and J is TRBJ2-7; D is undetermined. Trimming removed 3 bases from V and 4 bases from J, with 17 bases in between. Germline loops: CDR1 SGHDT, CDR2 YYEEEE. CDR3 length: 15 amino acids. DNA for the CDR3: TGTGCCAGCAGCTGGGGAACGGGCGTACGTTACGAGCAGTACTTC. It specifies CASSWGTGVRYEQYF. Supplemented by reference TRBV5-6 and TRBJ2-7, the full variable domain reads DAGVTQSPTHLIKTRGQQVTLRCSPKSGHDTVSWYQQALGQGPQFIFQYYEEEERQRGNFPDRFSGHQFPNYSSELNVNALLLGDSALYLCASSWGTGVRYEQYFGPGTRLTVT.

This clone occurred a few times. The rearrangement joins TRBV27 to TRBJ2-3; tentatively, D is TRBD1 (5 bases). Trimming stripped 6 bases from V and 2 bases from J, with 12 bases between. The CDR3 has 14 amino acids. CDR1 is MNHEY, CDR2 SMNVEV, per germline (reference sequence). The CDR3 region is CASRSGWDTDTQYF. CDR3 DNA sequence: TGTGCCAGCAGGTCAGGGTGGGACACAGATACGCAGTATTTT.

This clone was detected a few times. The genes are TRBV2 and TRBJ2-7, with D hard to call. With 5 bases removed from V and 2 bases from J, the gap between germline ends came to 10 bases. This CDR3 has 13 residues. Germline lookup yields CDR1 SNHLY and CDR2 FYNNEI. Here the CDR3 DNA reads TGTGCCAGCAGTCCCGGCGCGACCTACGAGCAGTACTTC. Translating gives CASSPGATYEQYF.

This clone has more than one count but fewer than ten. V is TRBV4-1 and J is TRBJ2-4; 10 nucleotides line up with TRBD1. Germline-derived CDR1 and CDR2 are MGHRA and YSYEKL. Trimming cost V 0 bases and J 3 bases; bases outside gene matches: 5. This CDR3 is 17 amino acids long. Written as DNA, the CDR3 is TGCGCCAGCAGCCAAGAAGGACAGGGGGGAAACAAAAACATTCAGTACTTC. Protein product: CASSQEGQGGNKNIQYF.

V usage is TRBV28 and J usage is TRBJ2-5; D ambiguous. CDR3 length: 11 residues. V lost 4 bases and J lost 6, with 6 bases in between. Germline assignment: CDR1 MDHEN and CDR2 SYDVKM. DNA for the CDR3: TGTGCCAGCAGTTCGCGTAAGACCCAGTACTTC. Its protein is CASSSRKTQYF. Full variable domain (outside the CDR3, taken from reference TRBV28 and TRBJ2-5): DVKVTQSSRYLVKRTGEKVFLECVQDMDHENMFWYRQDPGLGLRLIYFSYDVKMKEKGDIPEGYSVSREKKERFSLILESASTNQTSMYLCASSSRKTQYFGPGTRLLVL.

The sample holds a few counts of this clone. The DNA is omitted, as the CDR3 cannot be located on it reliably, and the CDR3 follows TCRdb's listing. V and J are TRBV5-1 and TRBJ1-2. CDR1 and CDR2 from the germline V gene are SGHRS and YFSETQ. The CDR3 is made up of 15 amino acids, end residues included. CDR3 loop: CASSLAFAQGTPGSF.

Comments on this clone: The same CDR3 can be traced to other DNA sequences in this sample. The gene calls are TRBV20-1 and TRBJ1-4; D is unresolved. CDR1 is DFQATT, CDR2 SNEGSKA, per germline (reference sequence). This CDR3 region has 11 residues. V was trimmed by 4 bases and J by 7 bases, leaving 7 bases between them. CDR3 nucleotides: TGCAGTGCTAATAAGGGTGAAAAACTGTTTTTT. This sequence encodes CSANKGEKLFF.

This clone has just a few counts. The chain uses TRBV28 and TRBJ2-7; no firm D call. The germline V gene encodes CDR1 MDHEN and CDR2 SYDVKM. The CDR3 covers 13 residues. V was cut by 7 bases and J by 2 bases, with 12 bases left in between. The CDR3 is CASIEGNTYEQYF. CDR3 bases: TGTGCCAGCATTGAAGGGAATACCTACGAGCAGTACTTC.

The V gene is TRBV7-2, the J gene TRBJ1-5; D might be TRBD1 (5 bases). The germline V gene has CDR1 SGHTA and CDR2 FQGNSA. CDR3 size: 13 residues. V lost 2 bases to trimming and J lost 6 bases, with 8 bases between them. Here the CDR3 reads CASSLPGPQPQHF. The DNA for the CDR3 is TGTGCCAGCAGCTTACCAGGGCCTCAGCCCCAGCATTTT.

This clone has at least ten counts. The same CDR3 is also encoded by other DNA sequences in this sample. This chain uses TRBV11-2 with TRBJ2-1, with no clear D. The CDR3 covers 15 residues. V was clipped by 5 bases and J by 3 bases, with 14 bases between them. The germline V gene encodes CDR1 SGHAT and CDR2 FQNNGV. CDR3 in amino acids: CASSPGVAVYNEQFF. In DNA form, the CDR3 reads TGTGCCAGCAGCCCCGGTGTGGCCGTCTACAATGAGCAGTTCTTC. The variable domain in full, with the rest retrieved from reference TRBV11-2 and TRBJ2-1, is EAGVAQSPRYKIIEKRQSVAFWCNPISGHATLYWYQQILGQGPKLLIQFQNNGVVDDSQLPKDRFSAERLKGVDSTLKIQPAKLEDSAVYLCASSPGVAVYNEQFFGPGTRLTVL.

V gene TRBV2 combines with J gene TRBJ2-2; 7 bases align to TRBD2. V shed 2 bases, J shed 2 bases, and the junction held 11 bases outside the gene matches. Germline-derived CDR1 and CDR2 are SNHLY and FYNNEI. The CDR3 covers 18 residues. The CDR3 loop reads CASSERASGLSNTGELFF. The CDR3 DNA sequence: TGTGCCAGCAGTGAACGGGCTAGCGGCCTGTCTAACACCGGGGAGCTGTTTTTT.

CDR3 DNA: TGCGCCAGCAGCCCGGGGGTTGGCTTGCGGGACGCCTCCTACGAGCAGTACTTC. Its translation is CASSPGVGLRDASYEQYF. V gene TRBV5-1 combines with J gene TRBJ2-7, with D perhaps TRBD2 (6 bases). The V gene's germline CDR1 is SGHRS and CDR2 YFSETQ. The CDR3 totals 18 residues. V was cut by 4 bases and J by 0 bases, with 23 bases left in between. Filled out from reference TRBV5-1 and TRBJ2-7, the complete variable domain reads KAGVTQTPRYLIKTRGQQVTLSCSPISGHRSVSWYQQTPGQGLQFLFEYFSETQRNKGNFPGRFSGRQFSNSRSEMNVSTLELGDSALYLCASSPGVGLRDASYEQYFGPGTRLTVT.

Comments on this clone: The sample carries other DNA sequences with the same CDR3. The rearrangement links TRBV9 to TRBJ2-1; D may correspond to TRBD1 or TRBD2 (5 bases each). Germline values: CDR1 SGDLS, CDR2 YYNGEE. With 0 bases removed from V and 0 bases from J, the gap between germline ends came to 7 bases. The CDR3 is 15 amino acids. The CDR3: CASSVGGTSYNEQFF. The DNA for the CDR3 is TGTGCCAGCAGCGTAGGTGGGACCTCCTACAATGAGCAGTTCTTC.

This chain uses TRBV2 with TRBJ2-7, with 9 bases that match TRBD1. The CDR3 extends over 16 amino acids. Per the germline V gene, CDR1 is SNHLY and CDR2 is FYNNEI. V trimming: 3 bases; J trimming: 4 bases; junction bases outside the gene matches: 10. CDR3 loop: CASSENTGGRGYEQYF. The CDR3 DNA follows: TGTGCCAGCAGTGAGAACACAGGGGGCCGCGGGTACGAGCAGTACTTC. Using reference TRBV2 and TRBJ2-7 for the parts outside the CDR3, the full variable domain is EPEVTQTPSHQVTQMGQEVILRCVPISNHLYFYWYRQILGQKVEFLVSFYNNEISEKSEIFDDQFSVERPDGSNFTLKIRSTKLEDSAMYFCASSENTGGRGYEQYFGPGTRLTVT.

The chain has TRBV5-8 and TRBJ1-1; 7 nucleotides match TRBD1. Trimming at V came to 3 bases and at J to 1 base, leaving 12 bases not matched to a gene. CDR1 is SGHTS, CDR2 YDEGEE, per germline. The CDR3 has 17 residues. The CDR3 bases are TGTGCCAGCAGCTACCTACAGGGGACCGATTCGAACACTGAAGCTTTCTTT. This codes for CASSYLQGTDSNTEAFF.

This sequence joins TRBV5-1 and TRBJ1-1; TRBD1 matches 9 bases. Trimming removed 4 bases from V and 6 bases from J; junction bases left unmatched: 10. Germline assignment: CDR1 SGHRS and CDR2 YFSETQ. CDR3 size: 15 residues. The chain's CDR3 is CASSRGGQGMAEAFF. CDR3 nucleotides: TGCGCCAGCAGCCGGGGAGGACAGGGGATGGCTGAAGCTTTCTTT.

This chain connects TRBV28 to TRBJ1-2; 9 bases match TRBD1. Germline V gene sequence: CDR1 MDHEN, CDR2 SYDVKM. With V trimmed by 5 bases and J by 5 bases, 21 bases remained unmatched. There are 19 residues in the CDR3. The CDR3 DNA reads TGTGCCAGCAGTCCCCATCCGGGACAGGGCGGGGACGGGGTTTATGGCTACACCTTC. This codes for CASSPHPGQGGDGVYGYTF.

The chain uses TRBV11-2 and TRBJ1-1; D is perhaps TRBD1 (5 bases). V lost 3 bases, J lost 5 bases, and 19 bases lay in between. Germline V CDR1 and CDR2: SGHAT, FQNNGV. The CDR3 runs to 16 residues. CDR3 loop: CASSFNGAKSGTEAFF. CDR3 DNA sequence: TGTGCCAGCAGCTTTAACGGGGCGAAATCCGGAACTGAAGCTTTCTTT.